This TCR beta chain was recovered during a study of beta chain features in type 1 diabetes. Study-level results: Since sequencing was performed on cDNA, cells with high TCR expression could be over-represented.

Expressed TCRB transcripts were sequenced because the entire RNA isolate underwent reverse transcription. Libraries were prepared by immunoSEQ multiplex PCR; TCRdb keeps only in-frame clonotypes and omits some of them. The profile shows 400,000 to 600,000 clones, 30% of them singletons. CDR1 is LNHDA and CDR2 is SQIVND in the germline V gene (reference sequence). This CDR3 is built from 13 residues. Trimming left V 5 bases short and J 0 bases short, with 5 bases between. Comment on this clone: Its target is unknown.

Sorting of CD4+ naive, central memory, regulatory and stem cell-like memory cells was performed via CD45RO/CCR7/CD25/CD127/CD95/CD27. The source is a man younger than 35 in good health. The J gene is TRBJ1-5, the V gene TRBV19, with D unclear. The sequencing sample was made of naive CD4+ T cells from blood. The CDR3 DNA reads as TGTGCCAGTAGTGACACTAGCAATCAGCCCCAGCATTTT. As protein: CASSDTSNQPQHF.